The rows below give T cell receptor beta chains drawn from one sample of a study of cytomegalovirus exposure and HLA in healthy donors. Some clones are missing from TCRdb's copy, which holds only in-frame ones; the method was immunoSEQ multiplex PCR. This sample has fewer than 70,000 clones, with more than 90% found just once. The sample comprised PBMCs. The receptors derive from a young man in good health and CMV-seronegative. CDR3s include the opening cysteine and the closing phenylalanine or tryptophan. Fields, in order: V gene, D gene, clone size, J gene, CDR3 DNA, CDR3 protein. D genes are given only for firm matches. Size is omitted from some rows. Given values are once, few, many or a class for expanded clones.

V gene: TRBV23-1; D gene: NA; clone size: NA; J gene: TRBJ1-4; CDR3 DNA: TGCGCCAGCAGTCCTACAAACGAGGTACTACTGTTTTTT; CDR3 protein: CASSPTNEVLLFF
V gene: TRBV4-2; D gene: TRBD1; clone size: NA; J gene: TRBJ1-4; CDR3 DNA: TGTGCCAGCAGCCGCAACAGGGGAAGGAATGAAAAACTGTTTTTT; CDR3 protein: CASSRNRGRNEKLFF
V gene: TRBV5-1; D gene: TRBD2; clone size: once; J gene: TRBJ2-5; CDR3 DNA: TGCGCCAGCAGCGATCAAGTTAGCGGGACGGGAGAGACCCAGTACTTC; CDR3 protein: CASSDQVSGTGETQYF
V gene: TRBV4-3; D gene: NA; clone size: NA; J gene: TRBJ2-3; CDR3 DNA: TGCGCCAGCAGCCAAGAAGCGAGGACAGCGGCGGATACGCAGTATTTT; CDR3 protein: CASSQEARTAADTQYF
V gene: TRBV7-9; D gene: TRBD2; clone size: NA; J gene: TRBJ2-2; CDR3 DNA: TGTGCCAACGCGGGGGACACCGGGGAGCTGTTTTTT; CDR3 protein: CANAGDTGELFF
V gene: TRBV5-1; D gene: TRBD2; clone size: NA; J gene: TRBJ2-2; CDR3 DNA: TGCGCCAGCAGCTTGGTAGCGGGAGGCGGTACCGGGGAGCTGTTTTTT; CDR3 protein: CASSLVAGGGTGELFF
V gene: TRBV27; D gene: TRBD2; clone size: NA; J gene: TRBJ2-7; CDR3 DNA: TGTGCCAGCACCCAAACCTTGGGGGGGGTGTACGAGCAGTACTTC; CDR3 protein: CASTQTLGGVYEQYF
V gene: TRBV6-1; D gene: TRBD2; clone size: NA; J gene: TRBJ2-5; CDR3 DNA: TGTGCCAGCAGTGACCTGGGACTAGCGGGAGGAGAGACCCAGTACTTC; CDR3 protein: CASSDLGLAGGETQYF
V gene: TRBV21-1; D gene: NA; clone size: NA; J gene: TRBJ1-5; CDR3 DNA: TGTGCCAGCAGCAAAGCCAGGCACAATCAGCCCCAGCATTTT; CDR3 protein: CASSKARHNQPQHF
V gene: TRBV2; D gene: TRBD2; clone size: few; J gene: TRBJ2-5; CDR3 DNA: TGTGCCAGCAGTGAAGCCCCAGCGGGAGGACCCTCGTACTTC; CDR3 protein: CASSEAPAGGPSYF
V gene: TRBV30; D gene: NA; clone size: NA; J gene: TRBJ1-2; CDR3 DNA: TGTGCCTGGAGGGCACAGGGTATGGATGGCTACACCTTC; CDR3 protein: CAWRAQGMDGYTF
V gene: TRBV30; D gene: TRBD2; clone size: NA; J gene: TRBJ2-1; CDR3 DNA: TGTGCCTGGACCAGCTTGACTAGCGGGAGTTTCAATGAGCAGTTCTTC; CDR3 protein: CAWTSLTSGSFNEQFF
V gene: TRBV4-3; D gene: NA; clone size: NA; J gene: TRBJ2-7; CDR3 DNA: TGCGCCAGCAGCCAAGAAATCTTCGGGAGTTCCTCCTACGAGCAGTACTTC; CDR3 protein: CASSQEIFGSSSYEQYF
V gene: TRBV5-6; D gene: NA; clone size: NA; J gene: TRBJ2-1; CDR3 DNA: TGTGCCAGCAGCTTGAAGCAGGATTGGAATGAGCAGTTCTTC; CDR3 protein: CASSLKQDWNEQFF
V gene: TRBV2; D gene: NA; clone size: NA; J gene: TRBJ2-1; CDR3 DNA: TGTGCCAGCAGTGAAGGGCGGGGCTACAATGAGCAGTTCTTC; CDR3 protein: CASSEGRGYNEQFF
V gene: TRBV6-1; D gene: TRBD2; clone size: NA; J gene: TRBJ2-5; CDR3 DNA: TGTGCCAGCAGTGGACTAGCGGGGGATGGTCCGGAGACCCAGTACTTC; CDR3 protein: CASSGLAGDGPETQYF
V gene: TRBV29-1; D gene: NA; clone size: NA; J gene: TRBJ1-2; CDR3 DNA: TGCAGCGTTGTTCCCAGCTCGGGGGTTAACTATGGCTACACCTTC; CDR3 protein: CSVVPSSGVNYGYTF